This T cell receptor (beta chain) was captured by sequencing in a study of radiation and T cells in renal cell carcinoma. Assay: immunoSEQ multiplex PCR; the TCRdb copy retains only in-frame clones and omits some. The data show fewer than 200,000 clones, 88% seen once. As regards this clone: Its antigen is unknown.

Time point noted: blood 4 weeks post-SBRT, at nephrectomy. The treatment was: 15 Gy SBRT to primary tumor, nephrectomy 4 weeks later. Nephrectomy followed 15 Gy stereotactic body radiation by 4 weeks. Blood was sampled at baseline, 2 weeks and 4 weeks after SBRT. Findings of the study overall: In blood, top tumor clones expanded by 2 weeks, shrinking by 4.

The germline gives CDR1 SGHVS, CDR2 FQNEAQ. The junction had 1 base not matched to a gene; V was cut back by 1 base and J by 7 bases. The CDR3 runs 14 residues. V gene TRBV7-8 combines with J gene TRBJ1-4, with 9 bases that match TRBD1. The specimen comprised blood, sampled from a patient whose treatment included radiotherapy and nephrectomy. The TCR sequence derives from a woman aged 50 to 60 with renal cell carcinoma. The CDR3 protein is CASSLGQGGEKLFF. CDR3 bases: TGTGCCAGCAGCTTAGGACAGGGGGGTGAAAAACTGTTTTTT.